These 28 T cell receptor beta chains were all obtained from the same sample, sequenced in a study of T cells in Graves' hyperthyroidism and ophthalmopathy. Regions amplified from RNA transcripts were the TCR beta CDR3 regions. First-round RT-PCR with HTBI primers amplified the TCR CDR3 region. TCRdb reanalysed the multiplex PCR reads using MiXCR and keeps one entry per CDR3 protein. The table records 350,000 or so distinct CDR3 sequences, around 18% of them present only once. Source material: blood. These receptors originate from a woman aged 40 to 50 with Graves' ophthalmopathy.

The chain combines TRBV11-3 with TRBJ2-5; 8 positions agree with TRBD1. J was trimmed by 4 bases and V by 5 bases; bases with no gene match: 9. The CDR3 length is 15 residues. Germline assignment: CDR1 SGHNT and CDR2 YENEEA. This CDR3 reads CASSPGTGIRETQYF. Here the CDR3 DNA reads TGTGCCAGCAGCCCTGGGACAGGAATACGAGAGACCCAGTACTTC.

DNA for the CDR3: TGTGCCAGCAGTACCGCACCCGGAACTAGCGGGGGCTCCTACGAGCAGTACTTC. This translates into CASSTAPGTSGGSYEQYF. This sequence joins TRBV6-2 or TRBV6-3 and TRBJ2-7, with 11 nucleotides matching TRBD2. The J segment lost 0 bases and the V segment lost 5 bases, leaving 12 bases of the junction unmatched. Looked up from germline, CDR1 is MNHEY and CDR2 is SVGEGT. The CDR3 consists of 18 residues.

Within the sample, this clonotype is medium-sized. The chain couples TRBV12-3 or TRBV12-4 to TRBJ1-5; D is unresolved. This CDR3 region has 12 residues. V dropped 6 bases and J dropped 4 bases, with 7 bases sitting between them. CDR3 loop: CASSTKNQPQHF. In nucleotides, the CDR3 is TGTGCCAGCAGCACTAAGAATCAGCCCCAGCATTTT.

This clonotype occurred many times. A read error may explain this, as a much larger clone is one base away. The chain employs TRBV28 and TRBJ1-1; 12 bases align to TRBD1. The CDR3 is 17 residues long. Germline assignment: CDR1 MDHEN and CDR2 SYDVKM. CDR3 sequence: CVSSLGGTGGRNTEAFF. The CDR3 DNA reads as TGTGTCAGCAGTTTGGGTGGGACAGGGGGCAGAAACACTGAAGCTTTCTTT.

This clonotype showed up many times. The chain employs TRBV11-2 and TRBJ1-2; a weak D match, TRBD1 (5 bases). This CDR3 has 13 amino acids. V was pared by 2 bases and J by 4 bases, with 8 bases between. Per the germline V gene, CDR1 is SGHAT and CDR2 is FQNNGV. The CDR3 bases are TGTGCCAGCAGCTTATACAGGAGCTATGGCTACACCTTC. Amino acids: CASSLYRSYGYTF.

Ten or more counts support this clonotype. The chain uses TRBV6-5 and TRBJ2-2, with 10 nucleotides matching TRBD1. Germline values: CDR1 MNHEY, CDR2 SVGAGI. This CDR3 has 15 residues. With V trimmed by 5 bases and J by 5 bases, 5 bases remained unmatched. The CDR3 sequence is CASSTGGQGTGELFF. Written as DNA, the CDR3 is TGTGCCAGCAGTACGGGGGGACAGGGGACCGGGGAGCTGTTTTTT.

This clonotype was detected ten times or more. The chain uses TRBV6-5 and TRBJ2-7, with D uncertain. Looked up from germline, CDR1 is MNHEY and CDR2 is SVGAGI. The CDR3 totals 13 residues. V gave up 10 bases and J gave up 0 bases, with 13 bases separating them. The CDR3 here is CATSEQSSYEQYF. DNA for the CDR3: TGTGCCACTTCCGAGCAGAGCTCCTACGAGCAGTACTTC.

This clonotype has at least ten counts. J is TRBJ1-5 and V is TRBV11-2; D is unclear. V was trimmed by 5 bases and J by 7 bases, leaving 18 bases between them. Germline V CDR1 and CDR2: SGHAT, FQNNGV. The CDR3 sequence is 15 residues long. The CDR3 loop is CASSPGNGVGQPQHF. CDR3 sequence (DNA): TGTGCCAGCAGCCCTGGGAACGGGGTTGGGCAGCCCCAGCATTTT.

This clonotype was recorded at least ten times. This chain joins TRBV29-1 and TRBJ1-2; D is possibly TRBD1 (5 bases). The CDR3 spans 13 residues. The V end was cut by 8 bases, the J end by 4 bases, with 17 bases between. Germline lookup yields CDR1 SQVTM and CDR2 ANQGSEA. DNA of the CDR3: TGCAGCTCTTCGGGCGACAGCCTCTATGGCTACACCTTC. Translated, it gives CSSSGDSLYGYTF.

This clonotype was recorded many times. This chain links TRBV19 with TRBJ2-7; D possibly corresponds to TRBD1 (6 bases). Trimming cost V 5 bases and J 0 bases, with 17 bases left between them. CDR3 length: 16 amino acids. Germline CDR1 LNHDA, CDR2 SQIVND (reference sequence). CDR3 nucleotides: TGTGCCAGTAGTCGCTCCAGGGGCGGGTACTCCTACGAGCAGTACTTC. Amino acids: CASSRSRGGYSYEQYF.

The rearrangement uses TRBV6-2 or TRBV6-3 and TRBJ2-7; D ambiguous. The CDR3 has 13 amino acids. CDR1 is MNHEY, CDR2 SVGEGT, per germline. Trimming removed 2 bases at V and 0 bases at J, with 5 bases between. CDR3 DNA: TGTGCCAGCAGTTACGCAGTCTCCTACGAGCAGTACTTC. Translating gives CASSYAVSYEQYF.

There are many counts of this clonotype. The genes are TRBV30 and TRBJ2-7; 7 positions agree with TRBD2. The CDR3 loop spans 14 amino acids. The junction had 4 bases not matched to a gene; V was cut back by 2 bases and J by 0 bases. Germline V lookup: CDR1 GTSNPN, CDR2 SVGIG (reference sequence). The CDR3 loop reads CAWSKQRGSYEQYF. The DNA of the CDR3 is TGTGCCTGGAGTAAACAGCGGGGCTCCTACGAGCAGTACTTC.

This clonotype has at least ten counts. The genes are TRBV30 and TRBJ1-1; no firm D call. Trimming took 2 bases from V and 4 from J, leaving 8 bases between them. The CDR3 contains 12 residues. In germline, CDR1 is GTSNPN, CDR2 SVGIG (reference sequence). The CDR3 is CAWSIGATEAFF. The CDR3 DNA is TGTGCCTGGAGTATTGGAGCCACTGAAGCTTTCTTT.

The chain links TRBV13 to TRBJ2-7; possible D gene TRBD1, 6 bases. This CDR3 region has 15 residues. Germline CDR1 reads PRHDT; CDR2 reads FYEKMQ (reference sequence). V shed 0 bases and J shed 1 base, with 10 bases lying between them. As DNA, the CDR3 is TGTGCCAGCAGCTTAGGGTGGCAGGGGTCCTACGAGCAGTACTTC. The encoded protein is CASSLGWQGSYEQYF.

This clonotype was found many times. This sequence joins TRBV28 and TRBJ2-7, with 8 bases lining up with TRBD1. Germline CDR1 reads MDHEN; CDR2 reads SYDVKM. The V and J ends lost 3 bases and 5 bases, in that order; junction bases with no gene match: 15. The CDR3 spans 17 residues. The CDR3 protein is CASSFRYGTGASHEQYF. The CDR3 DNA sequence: TGTGCCAGCAGTTTTCGTTACGGGACAGGCGCTTCCCACGAGCAGTACTTC.

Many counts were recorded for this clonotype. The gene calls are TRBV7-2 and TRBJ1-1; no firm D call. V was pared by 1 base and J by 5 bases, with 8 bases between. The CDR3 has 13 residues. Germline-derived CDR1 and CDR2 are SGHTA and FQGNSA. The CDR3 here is CASSLGSQTEAFF. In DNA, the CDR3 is TGTGCCAGCAGCTTAGGTAGTCAGACTGAAGCTTTCTTT.

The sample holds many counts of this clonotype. As DNA, the CDR3 is TGTGCCAGCAGTTTAATTGGTACAGGGGCGTTGGGGGAGACCCAGTACTTC. Translated, it gives CASSLIGTGALGETQYF. The chain is built from TRBV12-3 or TRBV12-4 and TRBJ2-5; 7 nucleotides align to TRBD1. Trimming cost V 2 bases and J 5 bases; bases outside gene matches: 14. CDR3 length equals 17 residues.

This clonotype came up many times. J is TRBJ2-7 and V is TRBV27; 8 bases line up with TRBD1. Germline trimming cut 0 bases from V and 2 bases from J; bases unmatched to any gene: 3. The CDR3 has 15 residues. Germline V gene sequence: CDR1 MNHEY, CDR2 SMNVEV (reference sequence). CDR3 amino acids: CASSLSRDRTYEQYF. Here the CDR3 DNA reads TGTGCCAGCAGTTTATCGAGGGACAGGACCTACGAGCAGTACTTC.

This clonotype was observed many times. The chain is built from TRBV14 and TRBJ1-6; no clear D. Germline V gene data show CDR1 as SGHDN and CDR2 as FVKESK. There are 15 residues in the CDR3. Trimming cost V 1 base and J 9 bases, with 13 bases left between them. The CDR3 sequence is CASSQGLSRGSPLHF. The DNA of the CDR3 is TGTGCCAGCAGCCAAGGGCTCTCACGAGGTTCACCCCTCCACTTT.

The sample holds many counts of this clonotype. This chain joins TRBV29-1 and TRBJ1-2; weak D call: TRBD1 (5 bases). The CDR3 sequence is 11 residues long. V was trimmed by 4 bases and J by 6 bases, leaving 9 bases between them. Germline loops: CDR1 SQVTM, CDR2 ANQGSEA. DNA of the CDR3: TGCAGCGTTGTACAGGCAGATGGCTACACCTTC. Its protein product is CSVVQADGYTF.

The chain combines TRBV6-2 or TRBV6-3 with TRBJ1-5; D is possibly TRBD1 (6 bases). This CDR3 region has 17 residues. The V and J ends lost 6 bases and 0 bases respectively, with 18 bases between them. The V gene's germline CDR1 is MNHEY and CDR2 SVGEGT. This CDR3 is CASRRVWTAYSNQPQHF. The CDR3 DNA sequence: TGTGCCAGCAGAAGGGTTTGGACAGCTTATAGCAATCAGCCCCAGCATTTT.

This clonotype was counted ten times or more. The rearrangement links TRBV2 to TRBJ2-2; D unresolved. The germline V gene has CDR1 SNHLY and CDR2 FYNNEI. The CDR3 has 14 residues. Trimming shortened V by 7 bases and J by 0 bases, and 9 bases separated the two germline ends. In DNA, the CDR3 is TGTGCCAGCATAGGTCTCACGAACACCGGGGAGCTGTTTTTT. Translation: CASIGLTNTGELFF.

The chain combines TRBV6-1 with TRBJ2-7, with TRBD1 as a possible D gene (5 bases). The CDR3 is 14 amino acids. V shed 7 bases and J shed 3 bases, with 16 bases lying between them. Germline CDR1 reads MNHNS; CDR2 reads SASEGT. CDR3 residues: CASTPRQLLYEQYF. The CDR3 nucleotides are TGTGCCAGCACCCCGAGACAGCTTCTCTACGAGCAGTACTTC.

The CDR3 nucleotides read TGTGCCTGCGGGCCACTACAAGAGACCCAGTACTTC. This encodes CACGPLQETQYF. The J gene is TRBJ2-5, the V gene TRBV12-3 or TRBV12-4, with TRBD2 as a possible D gene (5 bases). This CDR3 spans 12 amino acids. Trimming left V 11 bases short and J 2 bases short, with 12 bases between.

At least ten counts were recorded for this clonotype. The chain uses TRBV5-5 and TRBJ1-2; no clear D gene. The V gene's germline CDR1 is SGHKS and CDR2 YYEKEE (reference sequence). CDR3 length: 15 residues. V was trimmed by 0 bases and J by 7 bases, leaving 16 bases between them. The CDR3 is CASSLEGGDGFGYTF. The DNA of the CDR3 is TGTGCCAGCAGCTTGGAGGGCGGAGATGGCTTTGGCTACACCTTC.

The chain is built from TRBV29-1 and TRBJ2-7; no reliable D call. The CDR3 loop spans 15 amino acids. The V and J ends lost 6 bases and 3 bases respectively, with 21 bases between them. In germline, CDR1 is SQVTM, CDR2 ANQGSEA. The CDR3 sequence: CSVQPAETANYEQYF. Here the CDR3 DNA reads TGCAGCGTACAACCAGCCGAGACGGCGAACTACGAGCAGTACTTC.

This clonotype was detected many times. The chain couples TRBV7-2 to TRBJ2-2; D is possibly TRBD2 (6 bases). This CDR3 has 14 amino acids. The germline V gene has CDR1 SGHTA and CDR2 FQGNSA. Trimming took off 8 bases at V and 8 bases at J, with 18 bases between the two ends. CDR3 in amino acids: CASGYGGLTGELFF. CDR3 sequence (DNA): TGTGCCAGCGGATACGGGGGTTTAACGGGGGAGCTGTTTTTT.

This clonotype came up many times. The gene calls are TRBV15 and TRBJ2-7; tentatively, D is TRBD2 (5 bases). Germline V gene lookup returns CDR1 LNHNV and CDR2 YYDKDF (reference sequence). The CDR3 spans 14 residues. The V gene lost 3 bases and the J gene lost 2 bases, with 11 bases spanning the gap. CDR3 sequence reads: CATSRDGETYEQYF. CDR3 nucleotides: TGTGCCACCAGCAGGGACGGGGAGACCTACGAGCAGTACTTC.